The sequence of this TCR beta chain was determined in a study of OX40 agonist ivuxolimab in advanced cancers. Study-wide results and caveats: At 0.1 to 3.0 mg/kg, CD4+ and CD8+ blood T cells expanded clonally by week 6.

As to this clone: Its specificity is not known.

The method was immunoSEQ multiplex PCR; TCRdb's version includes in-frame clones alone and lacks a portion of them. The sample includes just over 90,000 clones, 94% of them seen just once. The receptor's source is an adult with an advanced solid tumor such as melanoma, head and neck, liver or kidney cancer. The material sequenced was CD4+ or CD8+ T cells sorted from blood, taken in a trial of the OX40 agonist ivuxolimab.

The DNA of the CDR3 is TGTGCCAGCAGCTTCCCCCCTTCCCCTGAAGCTTTCTTT. Its translation is CASSFPPSPEAFF. V usage is TRBV7-6 and J usage is TRBJ1-1; D is unresolved. Germline V lookup: CDR1 SGHVS, CDR2 FNYEAQ. The V end lost 3 bases, the J end lost 6 bases, and 11 bases lay between the germline ends. This CDR3 is 13 amino acids long. Supplemented by reference TRBV7-6 and TRBJ1-1, the full variable domain reads GAGVSQSPRYKVTKRGQDVALRCDPISGHVSLYWYRQALGQGPEFLTYFNYEAQQDKSGLPNDRFSAERPEGSISTLTIQRTEQRDSAMYRCASSFPPSPEAFFGQGTRLTVV.